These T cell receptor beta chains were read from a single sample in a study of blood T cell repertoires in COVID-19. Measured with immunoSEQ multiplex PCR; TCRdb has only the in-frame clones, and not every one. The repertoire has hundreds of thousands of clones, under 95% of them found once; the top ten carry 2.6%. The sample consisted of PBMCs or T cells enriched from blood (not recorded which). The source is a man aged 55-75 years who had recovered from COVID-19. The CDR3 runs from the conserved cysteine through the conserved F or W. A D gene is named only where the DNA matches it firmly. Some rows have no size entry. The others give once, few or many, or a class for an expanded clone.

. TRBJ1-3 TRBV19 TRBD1 CASIGGQKNTIYF TGTGCCAGTATTGGGGGACAGAAAAACACCATATATTTT
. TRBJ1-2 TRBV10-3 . CAISGGGKQGVNYGYTF TGTGCCATCAGTGGGGGGGGGAAGCAGGGCGTGAACTATGGCTACACCTTC
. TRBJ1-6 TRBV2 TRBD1 CARRTGISYNSPLHF TGTGCCAGGAGGACAGGGATCTCCTATAATTCACCCCTCCACTTT
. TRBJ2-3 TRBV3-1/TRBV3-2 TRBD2 CASSQTSGRMADTQYF TGTGCCAGCAGCCAGACTAGCGGGAGGATGGCAGACACGCAGTATTTT
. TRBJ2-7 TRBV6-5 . CASKDRQTSYEQYF TGTGCCAGCAAGGACAGACAGACCTCCTACGAGCAGTACTTC
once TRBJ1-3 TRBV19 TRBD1 CASAGQGVAGNTIYF TGTGCCAGTGCGGGACAGGGCGTAGCTGGAAACACCATATATTTT
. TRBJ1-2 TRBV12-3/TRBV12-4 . CASSLSANYGYTF TGTGCCAGCAGTTTATCGGCTAACTATGGCTACACCTTC
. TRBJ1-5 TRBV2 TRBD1 CASRRDSHNQPQHF TGTGCCAGCAGGAGGGACAGCCACAATCAGCCCCAGCATTTT
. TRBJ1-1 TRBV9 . CASSVRAGGEAFF TGTGCCAGCAGCGTTCGGGCAGGAGGGGAAGCTTTCTTT
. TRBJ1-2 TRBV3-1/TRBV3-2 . CASSQDSGPSAYGYTF TGTGCCAGCAGCCAAGATAGCGGGCCCAGCGCCTATGGCTACACCTTC
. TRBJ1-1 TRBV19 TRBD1 CASSPLGTGVNTEAFF TGTGCCAGTAGTCCGCTAGGGACAGGGGTTAACACTGAAGCTTTCTTT
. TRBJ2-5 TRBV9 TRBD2 CASSVASGQETQYF TGTGCCAGCAGCGTAGCTAGCGGCCAAGAGACCCAGTACTTC
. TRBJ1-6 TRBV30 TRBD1 CAWSSGQGFPPLHF TGTGCCTGGAGTTCGGGACAGGGGTTTCCACCCCTCCACTTT
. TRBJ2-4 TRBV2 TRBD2 CASSGLAVAKNIQYF TGTGCCAGCAGTGGACTAGCAGTAGCCAAAAACATTCAGTACTTC
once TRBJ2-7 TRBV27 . CASSLFSGVGYEQYF TGTGCCAGCAGTTTATTCTCAGGGGTGGGCTACGAGCAGTACTTC